The sequence of this T cell receptor beta chain was determined in a study of blood T cell repertoires in COVID-19. Turning to the study itself: Samples of COVID-19 (acute and convalescent) were obtained from the United States, Italy and Spain.

Clones were read by immunoSEQ multiplex PCR, and TCRdb kept only the in-frame ones, dropping some. This sample carries about 390,000 clones, roughly 89% of them seen once, and the ten largest clones take about 9.4%. All enrollees were roughly 18 to 89 years old and from 20 to 30 US areas. Cohort allocation depended upon clinical history that participants reported. Two negative PCRs, clearance, or symptom resolution were required of recovered Cohort 3 donors. This CDR3 has 15 residues. Trimming removed 1 base at V and 7 bases at J, with 11 bases between. Germline loops: CDR1 LGHNT, CDR2 FRNRAP. V usage is TRBV12-5 and J usage is TRBJ1-6, with no clear D. This sequence was found in a woman aged 45-65 years who had recovered from COVID-19. The sequenced sample consisted of PBMCs or T cells enriched from blood (not recorded which). The CDR3 sequence: CASGLGQSGNSPLHF. The CDR3 bases are TGTGCTAGTGGTTTGGGCCAATCGGGGAATTCACCCCTCCACTTT.